A selection of T cell receptor beta chains follows, all from one sample in a study of early T cells in non-severe SARS-CoV-2 infection. TCRdb reanalysed the 5' RACE reads using MiXCR and keeps one entry per CDR3 protein. The sample comprises under 85,000 distinct CDR3 sequences, 12% of which are singletons, and roughly 15% rests with the top ten. The input for sequencing was whole blood, taken at baseline. The receptors were gathered from an adult who was a healthcare worker with PCR-confirmed SARS-CoV-2 infection or an uninfected control (not recorded which). The donor label of this sample is uncertain. The CDR3 runs from the conserved cysteine through the conserved F or W. A D gene is named only where the DNA matches it firmly. Expanded clones are given a class, and other clones once, few, many or no size at all.

clone_size,d_call,j_call,v_call,cdr3_aa,cdr3_nt
-,-,TRBJ2-4,TRBV19,CASSTAGTPQNIQYF,TGTGCCAGTAGTACGGCAGGGACTCCTCAAAACATTCAGTACTTC
-,TRBD2,TRBJ2-1,TRBV6-4,CASSDWTSGNNEQFF,TGTGCCAGCAGTGACTGGACTAGCGGGAACAATGAGCAGTTCTTC
few,TRBD2,TRBJ2-3,TRBV6-5,CASSYSIAGVTDTQYF,TGTGCCAGCAGTTACTCGATAGCGGGAGTGACAGATACGCAGTATTTT
-,-,TRBJ2-1,TRBV29-1,CSVADSGYNEQFF,TGCAGCGTTGCGGACAGCGGATACAATGAGCAGTTCTTC
few,-,TRBJ2-3,TRBV20-1,CSVRPSTDTQYF,TGCAGTGTAAGACCGAGCACAGATACGCAGTATTTT
-,TRBD1,TRBJ1-5,TRBV5-1,CASRRGTGENQPQHF,TGCGCCAGCAGACGCGGGACAGGGGAAAATCAGCCCCAGCATTTT
many,-,TRBJ2-7,TRBV20-1,CSAHSVKGSSYEQYF,TGCAGTGCCCATTCGGTAAAAGGGAGCTCCTACGAGCAGTACTTC
many,-,TRBJ2-3,TRBV29-1,CSVLTTLLGTDTQYF,TGCAGCGTCCTGACTACCCTATTGGGCACAGATACGCAGTATTTT
few,-,TRBJ2-3,TRBV10-1,CASSATRTDTQYF,TGCGCCAGCAGCGCGACAAGGACGGATACGCAGTATTTT
-,TRBD1,TRBJ2-7,TRBV20-1,CSAWDRVFSYEQYF,TGCAGTGCATGGGACAGGGTATTCTCCTACGAGCAGTACTTC
-,-,TRBJ2-5,TRBV11-3,CASSPRSQTQYF,TGTGCCAGCAGCCCAAGGAGTCAGACCCAGTACTTC
many,-,TRBJ2-5,TRBV7-6,CASSLSLETQYF,TGTGCCAGCAGCTTGAGCCTAGAGACCCAGTACTTC
many,-,TRBJ2-3,TRBV7-3,CASSLTPGTGITDTQYF,TGTGCCAGCAGCTTAACTCCCGGGACGGGGATCACAGATACGCAGTATTTT
-,-,TRBJ2-2,TRBV7-9,CASSIPRGSGELFF,TGTGCCAGCAGCATCCCCCGGGGCTCCGGGGAGCTGTTTTTT
many,-,TRBJ2-5,TRBV20-1,CSARDLGRPGTQETQYF,TGCAGTGCTAGAGATCTCGGCCGGCCGGGAACCCAAGAGACCCAGTACTTC
-,TRBD2,TRBJ2-3,TRBV20-1,CSARRGGPTDTQYF,TGCAGTGCTAGGCGGGGGGGACCCACAGATACGCAGTATTTT
-,TRBD2,TRBJ2-1,TRBV7-2,CASSLASGTSGLNEQFF,TGTGCCAGCAGCTTAGCATCCGGGACTAGCGGGCTCAATGAGCAGTTCTTC
many,-,TRBJ1-1,TRBV11-2,CASSLWENTEAFF,TGTGCCAGCAGCTTGTGGGAGAACACTGAAGCTTTCTTT
-,TRBD2,TRBJ2-3,TRBV5-8,CASSLGPRGSGMDTQYF,TGTGCCAGCAGCTTGGGCCCCAGGGGTAGCGGGATGGATACGCAGTATTTT
few,TRBD1,TRBJ2-2,TRBV7-3,CASSPYTGTGVSGELFF,TGTGCCAGCAGCCCTTACACCGGGACAGGGGTGTCCGGGGAGCTGTTTTTT
few,-,TRBJ2-7,TRBV10-1,CASSESRGKNNEQYF,TGCGCCAGCAGTGAGTCGAGGGGGAAAAATAACGAGCAGTACTTC
-,TRBD1,TRBJ2-4,TRBV20-1,CSASRDVTGGDIQYF,TGCAGTGCTAGCCGTGATGTGACAGGGGGGGACATTCAGTACTTC
many,-,TRBJ1-1,TRBV11-2,CASSPPVNTEAFF,TGTGCCAGCAGCCCCCCGGTGAACACTGAAGCTTTCTTT
few,-,TRBJ2-5,TRBV2,CASSAGGETQYF,TGTGCCAGCAGTGCAGGCGGTGAGACCCAGTACTTC
many,-,TRBJ2-7,TRBV27,CASSLRRGYEQYF,TGTGCCAGCAGTTTAAGAAGGGGGTACGAGCAGTACTTC
-,-,TRBJ2-1,TRBV24-1,CATSDPTVNEQFF,TGTGCCACCAGTGATCCTACCGTCAATGAGCAGTTCTTC
-,-,TRBJ2-6,TRBV7-9,CASSRAYPGEGLSGANVLTF,TGTGCCAGCAGCCGAGCGTATCCAGGGGAGGGGCTCTCTGGGGCCAACGTCCTGACTTTC
-,TRBD1,TRBJ1-2,TRBV2,CASSPLPGGDRVSVTYGYTF,TGTGCCAGCAGCCCCCTCCCCGGGGGGGACAGGGTTTCGGTCACATATGGCTACACCTTC
-,-,TRBJ2-7,TRBV6-2/TRBV6-3,CASSWGVQSNPYEQYF,TGTGCCAGCAGTTGGGGCGTACAGTCAAACCCTTACGAGCAGTACTTC
-,-,TRBJ2-3,TRBV5-1,CASSWARGAGDTDTQYF,TGCGCCAGCAGCTGGGCCCGGGGAGCGGGTGACACAGATACGCAGTATTTT
many,-,TRBJ2-5,TRBV5-1,CASSLDGAETQYF,TGCGCCAGCAGCTTGGATGGGGCTGAGACCCAGTACTTC
-,TRBD1,TRBJ2-7,TRBV18,CASSSQGQGYEQYF,TGTGCCAGCTCATCCCAGGGACAGGGATACGAGCAGTACTTC
few,-,TRBJ2-7,TRBV19,CASSIDSTYEQYF,TGTGCCAGTAGTATAGACTCCACCTACGAGCAGTACTTC
many,TRBD1,TRBJ2-1,TRBV10-1,CASSEGQGAYNEQFF,TGCGCCAGCAGTGAAGGACAGGGGGCTTACAATGAGCAGTTCTTC
-,TRBD1,TRBJ2-7,TRBV6-2/TRBV6-3,CASSEDRVSYEQYF,TGTGCCAGCAGCGAGGACAGGGTCTCCTACGAGCAGTACTTC